This TCR beta chain is from a study of blood T cell repertoires in COVID-19. Study information: T cells, B-cell-depleted T cells, or PBMCs provided the cDNA or gDNA that served as material.

The CDR3 contains 15 residues. Trimming at V came to 7 bases and at J to 4 bases, leaving 3 bases not matched to a gene. CDR1 is LNHDA, CDR2 SQIVND, per germline (reference sequence). Source study methods: Reference gene primer amplification yielded estimated nucleated cell counts. Clones were sequenced by immunoSEQ multiplex PCR, and TCRdb holds only the in-frame ones, with some missing. V and J calls and clone size follow that table, whereas D and trimming were derived from the DNA. This table has 310,000 or so clones, more than 75% appearing once. This clone was seen just once. This receptor was obtained from a woman between 45 and 65 years old with acute or convalescent COVID-19. Sequenced material: peripheral blood. This sequence joins TRBV19 and TRBJ2-3, with 15 bases fitting TRBD2. In DNA, the CDR3 is TGTGCCAGTATGGGACTAGCGGGAGGTTCAGATACGCAGTATTTT. It codes for CASMGLAGGSDTQYF.